The rows below give T cell receptor beta chains drawn from one sample of a study of Graves' ophthalmopathy and Graves' hyperthyroidism. One entry per CDR3 protein, called by TCRdb with MiXCR from the multiplex PCR reads. The data hold hundreds of thousands of distinct CDR3 sequences, with approximately 21% observed a single time. The sequenced sample consisted of peripheral blood. These receptors all stem from a woman between 18 and 29 years old with stable Graves' hyperthyroidism. Some clones in this sample may be carry-over from other donors' samples. The CDR3 runs from the conserved cysteine through the conserved F or W. D genes are given only for firm matches. Clone sizes are given selectively: once, few, many, or a class where the clone is expanded.

d_call: -; j_call: TRBJ2-6; v_call: TRBV28; cdr3_length: 15; clone_size: many; cdr3_nt: TGTGCCAGCAAGCTTCAGGGTTCTGGGGCCAACGTCCTGACTTTC; cdr3_aa: CASKLQGSGANVLTF
d_call: -; j_call: TRBJ2-2; v_call: TRBV5-1; cdr3_length: 14; clone_size: many; cdr3_nt: TGCGCCAGCATGGGCGGGCCCTCCAGCGGGGAGCTGTTTTTT; cdr3_aa: CASMGGPSSGELFF
d_call: -; j_call: TRBJ2-7; v_call: TRBV2; cdr3_length: 16; clone_size: -; cdr3_nt: TGTGCCAGCAGTGAGCCTCCGGGCGGTAATTCCTACGAGCAGTACTTC; cdr3_aa: CASSEPPGGNSYEQYF
d_call: TRBD1; j_call: TRBJ2-7; v_call: TRBV28; cdr3_length: 16; clone_size: many; cdr3_nt: TGTGCCAGCAGTTTTTTCGCGACAGGGGGCTCCCACGAGCAGTACTTC; cdr3_aa: CASSFFATGGSHEQYF
d_call: -; j_call: TRBJ1-1; v_call: TRBV20-1; cdr3_length: 12; clone_size: many; cdr3_nt: TGCAGTGCTAGTAGAGCGAACACTGAAGCTTTCTTT; cdr3_aa: CSASRANTEAFF
d_call: -; j_call: TRBJ2-5; v_call: TRBV7-8; cdr3_length: 13; clone_size: few; cdr3_nt: TGTGCCAGCAACCAGGGGTTCGAAGAGACCCAGTACTTC; cdr3_aa: CASNQGFEETQYF
d_call: TRBD2; j_call: TRBJ2-5; v_call: TRBV4-1; cdr3_length: 16; clone_size: many; cdr3_nt: TGCGCCAGCAGCCAACCTACTAGCGGGAGTCGAGAGACCCAGTACTTC; cdr3_aa: CASSQPTSGSRETQYF
d_call: TRBD1; j_call: TRBJ2-7; v_call: TRBV6-5; cdr3_length: 14; clone_size: many; cdr3_nt: TGTGCCAGCAGACGGGACAGGGCTTCTCGTGAGCAGTACTTC; cdr3_aa: CASRRDRASREQYF
d_call: TRBD2; j_call: TRBJ2-5; v_call: TRBV12-3/TRBV12-4; cdr3_length: 15; clone_size: -; cdr3_nt: TGTGCCAGCAGCGACCCCGGGGGGAGGGGTGAGACCCAGTACTTC; cdr3_aa: CASSDPGGRGETQYF
d_call: TRBD1; j_call: TRBJ1-6; v_call: TRBV10-3; cdr3_length: 13; clone_size: many; cdr3_nt: TGTGCCATCAGGGGGGGACAGGGGACACCCCTCCACTTT; cdr3_aa: CAIRGGQGTPLHF
d_call: -; j_call: TRBJ1-3; v_call: TRBV7-2; cdr3_length: 15; clone_size: many; cdr3_nt: TGTGCCAGCAGCTGGGGGATACTCTCTGGAAACACCATATATTTT; cdr3_aa: CASSWGILSGNTIYF
d_call: -; j_call: TRBJ1-1; v_call: TRBV29-1; cdr3_length: 16; clone_size: -; cdr3_nt: TGCAGCGTTGAAGGTCCCACCGGGTTGGGGAACACTGAAGCTTTCTTT; cdr3_aa: CSVEGPTGLGNTEAFF
d_call: -; j_call: TRBJ1-1; v_call: TRBV4-1; cdr3_length: 18; clone_size: -; cdr3_nt: TGCGCCAGCAGCCTGCACCCAGGGGCTTCAGGGGCGAACACTGAAGCTTTCTTT; cdr3_aa: CASSLHPGASGANTEAFF
d_call: -; j_call: TRBJ2-5; v_call: TRBV12-3/TRBV12-4; cdr3_length: 14; clone_size: few; cdr3_nt: TGTGCCAGCAGCCTGGGGGGTCCCAGTGAGACCCAGTACTTC; cdr3_aa: CASSLGGPSETQYF
d_call: TRBD1; j_call: TRBJ1-5; v_call: TRBV28; cdr3_length: 14; clone_size: many; cdr3_nt: TGTGCCAGCAGCCGACAGGGGCCCTATCAGCCCCAGCATTTT; cdr3_aa: CASSRQGPYQPQHF
d_call: -; j_call: TRBJ1-6; v_call: TRBV28; cdr3_length: 15; clone_size: many; cdr3_nt: TGTGCCAGCTCCTTCTTGTGGGGGGGTAATTCACCCCTCCACTTT; cdr3_aa: CASSFLWGGNSPLHF
d_call: -; j_call: TRBJ2-2; v_call: TRBV2; cdr3_length: 14; clone_size: -; cdr3_nt: TGTGCCAGCAACGTGTGGTCCAACACCGGGGAGCTGTTTTTT; cdr3_aa: CASNVWSNTGELFF
d_call: -; j_call: TRBJ2-7; v_call: TRBV19; cdr3_length: 13; clone_size: many; cdr3_nt: TGTGCCAGTAGCGACAGGCTCCTCTACGAGCAGTACTTC; cdr3_aa: CASSDRLLYEQYF
d_call: TRBD1; j_call: TRBJ2-7; v_call: TRBV6-1; cdr3_length: 16; clone_size: many; cdr3_nt: TGTGCCAGCAGTATCGGACAGGGAAGTTATCCCTACGAGCAGTACTTC; cdr3_aa: CASSIGQGSYPYEQYF
d_call: -; j_call: TRBJ1-1; v_call: TRBV4-1; cdr3_length: 15; clone_size: few; cdr3_nt: TGCGCCAGCAGCCAACCCCATAAGGGGGACACTGAAGCTTTCTTT; cdr3_aa: CASSQPHKGDTEAFF
d_call: TRBD2; j_call: TRBJ2-2; v_call: TRBV5-4; cdr3_length: 17; clone_size: -; cdr3_nt: TGTGCCAGCAGCTCCGCAGGACTAGCGGCGAACACCGGGGAGCTGTTTTTT; cdr3_aa: CASSSAGLAANTGELFF
d_call: -; j_call: TRBJ1-2; v_call: TRBV13; cdr3_length: 16; clone_size: many; cdr3_nt: TGTGCCAGCAGCTTTGTCCCAGGATTTAAGGAGGATGGCTACACCTTC; cdr3_aa: CASSFVPGFKEDGYTF
d_call: -; j_call: TRBJ1-1; v_call: TRBV5-1; cdr3_length: 14; clone_size: -; cdr3_nt: TGCGCCAGCAGCTTGTATGACGGGAACACTGAAGCTTTCTTT; cdr3_aa: CASSLYDGNTEAFF
d_call: TRBD1; j_call: TRBJ1-4; v_call: TRBV19; cdr3_length: 16; clone_size: many; cdr3_nt: TGTGCCAGTAGTCCCATCTGGACAGGGGGCAATGAAAAACTGTTTTTT; cdr3_aa: CASSPIWTGGNEKLFF
d_call: -; j_call: TRBJ1-2; v_call: TRBV9; cdr3_length: 15; clone_size: few; cdr3_nt: TGTGCCAGCAGCCCCTACAGGCGGAATAACTATGGCTACACCTTC; cdr3_aa: CASSPYRRNNYGYTF
d_call: TRBD2; j_call: TRBJ2-3; v_call: TRBV6-5; cdr3_length: 16; clone_size: many; cdr3_nt: TGTGCCAGCAGTTACTCTAGCGGGAGAAATGTAGATACGCAGTATTTT; cdr3_aa: CASSYSSGRNVDTQYF
d_call: -; j_call: TRBJ1-6; v_call: TRBV5-1; cdr3_length: 15; clone_size: -; cdr3_nt: TGCGCCAGCAGCTTACTCGGGATTGGGGGTTCACCCCTCCACTTT; cdr3_aa: CASSLLGIGGSPLHF
d_call: TRBD1; j_call: TRBJ1-5; v_call: TRBV19; cdr3_length: 14; clone_size: many; cdr3_nt: TGTGCCAGTGGGACAGGGAATAGCAATCAGCCCCAGCATTTT; cdr3_aa: CASGTGNSNQPQHF
d_call: -; j_call: TRBJ1-3; v_call: TRBV7-2; cdr3_length: 12; clone_size: -; cdr3_nt: TGTGCCAGCAGCTTACTCGGTGACACCATATATTTT; cdr3_aa: CASSLLGDTIYF
d_call: -; j_call: TRBJ1-1; v_call: TRBV7-2; cdr3_length: 15; clone_size: -; cdr3_nt: TGTGCCAGCAGCTTACAGGGTGGCGTACGCACTGAAGCTTTCTTT; cdr3_aa: CASSLQGGVRTEAFF
d_call: -; j_call: TRBJ2-7; v_call: TRBV6-5; cdr3_length: 15; clone_size: many; cdr3_nt: TGTGCCAGCATCTCGGCCGGAGGGTTCTCCTACGAGCAGTACTTC; cdr3_aa: CASISAGGFSYEQYF
d_call: -; j_call: TRBJ1-6; v_call: TRBV6-2/TRBV6-3; cdr3_length: 14; clone_size: many; cdr3_nt: TGTGCCAGCAGTTACTCGAGCTTCGGTTCACCCCTCCACTTT; cdr3_aa: CASSYSSFGSPLHF
d_call: TRBD2; j_call: TRBJ2-5; v_call: TRBV11-2; cdr3_length: 15; clone_size: few; cdr3_nt: TGTACCAGCAGCTTAAGGAGGGAGGGCCGGGAGACCCAGTACTTC; cdr3_aa: CTSSLRREGRETQYF
d_call: -; j_call: TRBJ2-5; v_call: TRBV12-3/TRBV12-4; cdr3_length: 13; clone_size: many; cdr3_nt: TGTGCCAGCAGTTTCGGCGACCAAGAGACCCAGTACTTC; cdr3_aa: CASSFGDQETQYF
d_call: -; j_call: TRBJ1-6; v_call: TRBV30; cdr3_length: 15; clone_size: many; cdr3_nt: TGTGCCTGGAGCGTGGGAAGGTCCTATAATTCACCCCTCCACTTT; cdr3_aa: CAWSVGRSYNSPLHF
d_call: -; j_call: TRBJ1-2; v_call: TRBV5-1; cdr3_length: 13; clone_size: many; cdr3_nt: TGCGCCAGCAGCAAGGACGGAGTCTATGGCTACACCTTC; cdr3_aa: CASSKDGVYGYTF
d_call: -; j_call: TRBJ1-5; v_call: TRBV6-2/TRBV6-3; cdr3_length: 14; clone_size: once; cdr3_nt: TGTGCCAGCAGTTACGGGGGGGGTGGTCAGCCCCAGCATTTT; cdr3_aa: CASSYGGGGQPQHF
d_call: -; j_call: TRBJ2-7; v_call: TRBV28; cdr3_length: 15; clone_size: many; cdr3_nt: TGTGCCAGCAGTTTTTCAAGGGGGGCATCCTACGAGCAGTACTTC; cdr3_aa: CASSFSRGASYEQYF
d_call: TRBD2; j_call: TRBJ2-7; v_call: TRBV7-2; cdr3_length: 16; clone_size: once; cdr3_nt: TGTGCCAGCAGCTTAGCGGTGCGGGAGCGGCTTAAGGGCAAGGACTTC; cdr3_aa: CASSLAVRERLKGKDF
d_call: -; j_call: TRBJ2-2; v_call: TRBV13; cdr3_length: 14; clone_size: many; cdr3_nt: TGTGCCAGCAGCGGGGGATCGAACACCGGGGAGCTGTTTTTT; cdr3_aa: CASSGGSNTGELFF
d_call: -; j_call: TRBJ1-2; v_call: TRBV12-5; cdr3_length: 14; clone_size: few; cdr3_nt: TGTGCTAGTGGTTTGGGGGGGGCGGACTATGGCTACACCTTC; cdr3_aa: CASGLGGADYGYTF
d_call: -; j_call: TRBJ2-7; v_call: TRBV10-1; cdr3_length: 11; clone_size: once; cdr3_nt: TGCGCCAGCAGTGACGGACACGAGCAGTACTTC; cdr3_aa: CASSDGHEQYF